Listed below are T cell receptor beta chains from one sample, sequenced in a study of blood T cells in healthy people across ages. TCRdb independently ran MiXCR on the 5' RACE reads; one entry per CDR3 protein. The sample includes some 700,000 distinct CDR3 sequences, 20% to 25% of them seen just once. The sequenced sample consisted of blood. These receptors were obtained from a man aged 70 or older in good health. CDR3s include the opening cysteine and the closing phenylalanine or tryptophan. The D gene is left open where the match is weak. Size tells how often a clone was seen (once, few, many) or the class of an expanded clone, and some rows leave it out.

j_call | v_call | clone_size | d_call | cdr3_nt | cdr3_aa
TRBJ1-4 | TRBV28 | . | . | TGTGCCAGCAGTTTAGGGCGTCCTATCCGAAAACTGTTTTTT | CASSLGRPIRKLFF
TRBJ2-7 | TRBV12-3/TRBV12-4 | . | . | TGTGCCAGCCGCCCTAGCGCTGGCGAGCAGTACTTC | CASRPSAGEQYF
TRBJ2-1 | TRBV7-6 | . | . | TGTGCCAGCAGCTTACCCCTATGGCAGTCCAATGAGCAGTTCTTC | CASSLPLWQSNEQFF
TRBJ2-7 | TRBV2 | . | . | TGTGCCAGCAGGGCGGATTCCTACGAGCAGTACTTC | CASRADSYEQYF
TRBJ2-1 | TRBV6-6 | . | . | TGTGCCAGCATTAAGGACTTTCCCGACAATGAGCAGTTCTTC | CASIKDFPDNEQFF
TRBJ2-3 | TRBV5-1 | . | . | TGCGCCAGCAGCTACCGAGGGGGGCAGGTAGATACGCAGTATTTT | CASSYRGGQVDTQYF
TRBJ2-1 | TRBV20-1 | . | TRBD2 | TGCAGTGCTAGTCCCGGGACTAGCGGGATGGACTACAATGAGCAGTTCTTC | CSASPGTSGMDYNEQFF
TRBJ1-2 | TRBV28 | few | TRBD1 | TGTGCCAGCAGCCCATCGGGGACAGGGTTGTTTGGCTACACCTTC | CASSPSGTGLFGYTF
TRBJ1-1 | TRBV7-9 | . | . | TGTGCCAGCAGCCCTCGGGTTCTGGCAGAGAACACTGAAGCTTTCTTT | CASSPRVLAENTEAFF
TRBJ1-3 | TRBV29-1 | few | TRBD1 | TGCAGCGTTGAAGATTTGACAGGGGGCTCTGGAAACACCATATATTTT | CSVEDLTGGSGNTIYF
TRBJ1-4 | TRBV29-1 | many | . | TGCAGCGTTGCAGGGCGGGGGAATGAAAAACTGTTTTTT | CSVAGRGNEKLFF
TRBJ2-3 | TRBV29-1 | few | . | TGCAGCGTTGAAGATCTGGCAGCGTTCGCGCAGTATTTT | CSVEDLAAFAQYF
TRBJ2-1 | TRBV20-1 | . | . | TGCAGTGCTAGTGCGAGAACGGGCAATGAGCAGTTCTTC | CSASARTGNEQFF
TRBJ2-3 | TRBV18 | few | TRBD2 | TGTGCCAGCTCACAAGCGGGGGGGCCTACAGATACGCAGTATTTT | CASSQAGGPTDTQYF
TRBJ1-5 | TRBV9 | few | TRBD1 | TGTGCCAGCAGCCCGATATTGACAGGGGGCAACAATCAGCCCCAGCATTTT | CASSPILTGGNNQPQHF
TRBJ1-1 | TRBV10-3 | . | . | TGTGCCATCAGTGAGTCGTCCCCATTACGGAACACTGAAGCTTTCTTT | CAISESSPLRNTEAFF
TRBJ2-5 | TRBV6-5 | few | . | TGTGCCAGCAGCTCCCAGGTCGAAGAGGCCCAGTACTTC | CASSSQVEEAQYF
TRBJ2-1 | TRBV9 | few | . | TGTGCCAGCAGCGCCAAAAAGAGCGATTACAATGAGCAGTTCTTC | CASSAKKSDYNEQFF
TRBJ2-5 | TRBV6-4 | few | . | TGTGCCAGCAGTGAAAACAGGCAAGAGACCCAGTACTTC | CASSENRQETQYF
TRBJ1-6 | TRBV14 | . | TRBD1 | TGTGCCAGCAGCCCCCGGGACAGCAGTAATTCACCCCTCCACTTT | CASSPRDSSNSPLHF
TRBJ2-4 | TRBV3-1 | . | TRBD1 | TGTGCCAGCAGCCCACGCATGACAGGGATAGGAGCCAAAAACATTCAGTACTTC | CASSPRMTGIGAKNIQYF
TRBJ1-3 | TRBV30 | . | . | TGTGCCTGGAGCCAGGGGTTCTCCGGAAACACCATATATTTT | CAWSQGFSGNTIYF
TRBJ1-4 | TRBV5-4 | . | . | TGTGCCAGCAGCTCGGAGGGAGCTAATGAAAAACTGTTTTTT | CASSSEGANEKLFF
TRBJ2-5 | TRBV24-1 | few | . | TGTGCCACCAGTGATTACGGGGTGGCGGAGACCCAGTACTTC | CATSDYGVAETQYF
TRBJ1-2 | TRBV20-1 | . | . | TGCAGTGCTGGAGATGTCCGAGGTATCGATGGCTACACCTTC | CSAGDVRGIDGYTF
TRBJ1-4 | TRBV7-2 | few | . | TGTGCCAGCAGCTTAGACGGGAGAAAACTGTTTTTT | CASSLDGRKLFF